A selection of T cell receptor beta chains follows, all from one sample in a study. TCRdb reprocessed the RT-PCR reads via MiXCR and lists one record per CDR3 protein. This sample yields 550,000 to 750,000 distinct CDR3 sequences, of which approximately 15% are seen a single time; 3.6% belongs to the top ten. Specimen: memory CD4+ T cells from blood. All receptors derive from a female donor in good health, serving as a healthy control. Each CDR3 is given with its conserved first and last residue. A D gene is named only where the DNA matches it firmly. Rows may omit the clone size; those that give it use once, few, many or a size class.

D gene	J gene	V gene	clone size	CDR3 protein	CDR3 DNA
TRBD1	TRBJ1-2	TRBV10-2	.	CASSEDREVGGYTF	TGCGCCAGCAGTGAAGACAGGGAAGTCGGTGGCTACACCTTC
TRBD1	TRBJ2-7	TRBV24-1	.	CATSDPGGRGQGEQYF	TGTGCCACCAGTGATCCTGGAGGCAGGGGGCAGGGCGAGCAGTACTTC
.	TRBJ1-6	TRBV18	.	CASSPPSLTVGSPLHF	TGTGCCAGCTCACCACCGTCCCTGACAGTAGGTTCACCCCTCCACTTT
TRBD1	TRBJ2-1	TRBV5-1	.	CASSLYPGQSANEQFF	TGCGCCAGCAGCCTTTATCCGGGACAGTCGGCCAATGAGCAGTTCTTC
.	TRBJ2-7	TRBV28	few	CASSRVRASSEQYF	TGTGCCAGCAGCCGCGTAAGGGCAAGCTCCGAGCAGTACTTC
.	TRBJ1-1	TRBV28	few	CASTSGREPINTEAFF	TGTGCCAGCACCTCAGGTAGAGAACCTATCAACACTGAAGCTTTCTTT
.	TRBJ1-1	TRBV12-3/TRBV12-4	many	CASRPEQYQNTEAFF	TGTGCCAGCAGACCCGAACAATACCAGAACACTGAAGCTTTCTTT
.	TRBJ1-1	TRBV7-9	.	CASSRDQSEAFF	TGTGCCAGCAGCCGGGACCAATCTGAAGCTTTCTTT
TRBD1	TRBJ1-2	TRBV4-2	few	CASSQERRDRVFYGYTF	TGTGCCAGCAGCCAAGAGAGACGGGACAGGGTTTTCTATGGCTACACCTTC
TRBD2	TRBJ2-1	TRBV4-3	.	CASSQEWGTSGPYRSYNEQFF	TGCGCCAGCAGCCAAGAGTGGGGGACTAGCGGGCCGTACCGCTCCTACAATGAGCAGTTCTTC
.	TRBJ1-1	TRBV7-2	few	CASSLGDRGTEAFF	TGTGCCAGCAGCTTAGGCGATAGGGGTACTGAAGCTTTCTTT
TRBD1	TRBJ2-7	TRBV7-2	.	CASSVQTGQGGEQYF	TGTGCCAGCAGCGTCCAGACGGGACAGGGGGGCGAGCAGTACTTC
.	TRBJ1-5	TRBV15	.	CATRPQGGGQPQHF	TGTGCCACCAGACCGCAGGGAGGAGGGCAGCCCCAGCATTTT
.	TRBJ2-6	TRBV6-2/TRBV6-3	.	CASSQPPPGQGMSNGANVLTF	TGTGCCAGCAGCCAACCCCCGCCGGGGCAGGGAATGAGTAATGGGGCCAACGTCCTGACTTTC
.	TRBJ1-5	TRBV5-1	.	CASSLGVEGEPQHF	TGCGCCAGCAGCTTGGGCGTCGAAGGTGAGCCCCAGCATTTT
TRBD2	TRBJ2-1	TRBV16	many	CASSPLAGVSNEQFF	TGTGCCAGCAGCCCGCTAGCGGGAGTGAGTAATGAGCAGTTCTTC
.	TRBJ1-2	TRBV6-5	.	CASSYSRVWTVNGYTF	TGTGCCAGCAGTTACTCGAGAGTATGGACAGTTAATGGCTACACCTTC
.	TRBJ1-5	TRBV12-3/TRBV12-4	many	CASSLAGIGNQPQHF	TGTGCCAGCAGTTTAGCGGGGATAGGCAATCAGCCCCAGCATTTT
TRBD2	TRBJ2-3	TRBV20-1	few	CSAKDRTSGSFTDTQYF	TGCAGTGCGAAAGACCGAACTAGCGGGAGCTTCACAGATACGCAGTATTTT
TRBD1	TRBJ2-4	TRBV24-1	many	CATSDRGHIQYF	TGTGCCACCAGTGACAGGGGGCACATTCAGTACTTC
.	TRBJ1-2	TRBV20-1	many	CSARWTANYGYTF	TGCAGTGCTCGGTGGACAGCTAACTATGGCTACACCTTC
.	TRBJ2-5	TRBV5-1	few	CASSLGPTRETQYF	TGCGCCAGCAGCTTGGGACCAACTAGGGAGACCCAGTACTTC
.	TRBJ1-1	TRBV19	.	CASREQGGTEAFF	TGTGCCAGTAGGGAACAGGGAGGCACTGAAGCTTTCTTT
.	TRBJ1-3	TRBV5-1	few	CASSLLAMTGGLPGNTIYF	TGCGCCAGCAGCTTGCTAGCGATGACGGGGGGGCTCCCTGGAAACACCATATATTTT
.	TRBJ2-2	TRBV4-3	many	CASRRQDGELFF	TGCGCCAGCAGGAGGCAGGACGGGGAGCTGTTTTTT
.	TRBJ2-7	TRBV28	.	CASTGSGIYEQYF	TGTGCCAGCACCGGGTCGGGTATCTACGAGCAGTACTTC
TRBD2	TRBJ2-2	TRBV9	.	CASSLTTSGRATGTGELFF	TGTGCCAGCAGCCTGACGACTAGCGGGAGGGCCACGGGTACCGGGGAGCTGTTTTTT